Sequencing of this T cell receptor beta chain was carried out in a study of human T cells and chemical hapten exposure. From germline, CDR1 is DFQATT and CDR2 SNEGSKA (reference sequence). The CDR3 contains 13 residues. Trimming pared 4 bases from V and 0 bases from J, leaving 4 bases between. A few counts support this clonotype. Time point of the sample: pre-sensitization, week 0. The treatment: therapeutic diphenylcyclopropenone sensitization with weekly scalp DPC. TCRdb re-analysed the RACE reads in MiXCR, keeping a single row per CDR3 protein. In the table there are 50,000 to 70,000 distinct CDR3 sequences, 8% to 10% of which are singletons.

This sequence was found in a middle-aged man with alopecia areata. Some clones in this sample may be carry-over from other donors' samples. The chain employs TRBV20-1 and TRBJ1-6; D not resolved. The sequencing used whole blood, collected in connection with sensitization to the hapten diphenylcyclopropenone (DPC). The CDR3 region is CSAKDSYNSPLHF. The CDR3 coding sequence is TGCAGTGCTAAGGACTCCTATAATTCACCCCTCCACTTT.